These 30 T cell receptor beta chains were all obtained from the same sample, sequenced in a study of regulatory T cells in long-lasting Graves disease. iRepertoire HTBI primers and Arm-PCR of CDR3 regions built TCR beta libraries. In TCRdb, the multiplex PCR reads were re-called with MiXCR into one record per CDR3 protein. The sample lists 400,000 to 500,000 distinct CDR3 sequences, just under 15% occurring once. The time point: newly diagnosed GD, antithyroid drugs for less than 3 months. RNA isolated from PBMCs was used to make the TCR library. The same sample was also used in a study of T cells in Graves' hyperthyroidism and ophthalmopathy.

The sequences come from peripheral blood mononuclear cells (PBMCs), collected at new diagnosis, from a patient treated with antithyroid drugs. Receptors originate from a woman in her twenties or thirties with Graves disease.

The rearrangement links TRBV6-5 to TRBJ1-6; 12 positions agree with TRBD1. The CDR3 is 21 amino acids. In germline, CDR1 is MNHEY, CDR2 SVGAGI. V dropped 3 bases and J dropped 5; count of bases not matched to a gene: 17. CDR3: CASSYGGGTGGSRNHNSPLHF. CDR3 nucleotide sequence: TGTGCCAGCAGTTATGGGGGGGGGACAGGGGGCAGCCGAAATCATAATTCACCCCTCCACTTT.

This clonotype has a handful of counts. The chain combines TRBV24-1 with TRBJ2-3; D is ambiguous. The germline V gene encodes CDR1 KGHDR and CDR2 SFDVKD. The CDR3 spans 13 residues. Trimming shortened V by 4 bases and J by 4 bases, and 8 bases separated the two germline ends. CDR3: CATSEGYADTQYF. The CDR3 DNA reads TGTGCCACCAGTGAGGGGTACGCAGATACGCAGTATTTT.

The chain links TRBV5-1 to TRBJ1-2; TRBD1 aligns across 7 bases. Germline CDR1 is SGHRS and CDR2 is YFSETQ. After removal of 3 bases from V and 4 bases from J, the junction contained 6 bases not matched to a gene. CDR3 length: 14 amino acids. The CDR3 region has the DNA TGCGCCAGCAGCTCAGACAGGGAGGCCTATGGCTACACCTTC. As protein: CASSSDREAYGYTF. The whole variable domain, remainder taken from reference TRBV5-1 and TRBJ1-2, is KAGVTQTPRYLIKTRGQQVTLSCSPISGHRSVSWYQQTPGQGLQFLFEYFSETQRNKGNFPGRFSGRQFSNSRSEMNVSTLELGDSALYLCASSSDREAYGYTFGSGTRLTVV.

Concerning this clonotype itself: This probably arose from a read error, given a far larger clone one base away. The J gene is TRBJ2-3, the V gene TRBV3-1; 9 positions agree with TRBD2. The J call is doubtful: the DNA matches TRBJ2-7 better. The CDR3 spans 14 residues. The germline V gene encodes CDR1 LGHDT and CDR2 YNNKEL (reference sequence). The DNA of the CDR3 is TGTGCCAGCACTGGGACTAGCCCATCCTACGAGCAGTACTTC. Protein: CASTGTSPSYEQYF.

This clonotype was seen a few times. J is TRBJ2-1 and V is TRBV7-2, with D possibly matching TRBD2 (6 bases). The end of the DNA is better explained by TRBJ2-5, so the J call may be wrong. The germline CDR1 and CDR2 sequences are SGHTA and FQGNSA. The CDR3 covers 14 residues. This CDR3 is CASSLVREPLTQYF. The DNA of the CDR3 is TGTGCCAGCAGCTTAGTGCGGGAACCCCTCACCCAGTACTTC.

This clonotype was picked up many times. The chain uses TRBV30 and TRBJ1-2, with D possibly being TRBD1 (5 bases). In germline, CDR1 is GTSNPN, CDR2 SVGIG (reference sequence). V was trimmed by 3 bases and J by 5 bases, leaving 13 bases between them. The CDR3 runs 13 residues. The CDR3 bases are TGTGCCTGGAGCGGGGGAGGTTTATATGGCTACACCTTC. As protein: CAWSGGGLYGYTF.

As concerns this clonotype: This likely stems from a read error, as it lies one base from a far larger clone. The DNA of the CDR3 is TGTGCCAGCACTGGGACTAGCGGGATGGGAGATACGCAGTATTTT. Protein sequence: CASTGTSGMGDTQYF. The chain employs TRBV12-3 or TRBV12-4 and TRBJ2-3, with TRBD2 matching 13 bases. The CDR3 runs 15 residues. V dropped 7 bases and J dropped 5; count of bases not matched to a gene: 6.

This clonotype came up a few times. A read error may be the cause here, since a much bigger clone is one base away. The chain employs TRBV6-1 and TRBJ2-7; D ambiguous. V lost 5 bases and J 6 bases, leaving 14 bases between the germline ends. The CDR3 has 13 residues. Germline assignment: CDR1 MNHNS and CDR2 SASEGT. The DNA for the CDR3 is TGTGCCAGCAGTCCGGGTCAAAGCAGCGAGCAGTACTTC. The encoded protein is CASSPGQSSEQYF.

This clonotype was seen ten or more times. The chain carries TRBV28 and TRBJ2-7, with 7 bases matching TRBD1. Trimming at V came to 3 bases and at J to 3 bases, leaving 5 bases not matched to a gene. Germline V lookup: CDR1 MDHEN, CDR2 SYDVKM. The CDR3 is made up of 14 amino acids. The chain's CDR3 is CASSLVNRGYEQYF. The CDR3 DNA reads TGTGCCAGCAGTTTGGTCAACAGGGGCTACGAGCAGTACTTC.

This clonotype was seen more than once but under ten times. The genes are TRBV3-1 and TRBJ2-1; D remains unclear. This CDR3 comprises 15 residues. The germline CDR1 and CDR2 sequences are LGHDT and YNNKEL (reference sequence). Trimming took 2 bases from V and 3 from J, leaving 11 bases between them. This chain's CDR3 is CASSQLPIGYNEQFF. CDR3 nucleotide sequence: TGTGCCAGCAGCCAATTGCCTATAGGCTACAATGAGCAGTTCTTC.

This clonotype was seen a few times. The rearrangement links TRBV4-2 to TRBJ2-3; D gene ambiguous. CDR3 length: 16 amino acids. Germline V gives CDR1 LGHNA, CDR2 YNFKEQ. Trimming pared 1 base from V and 0 bases from J, leaving 11 bases between. For the CDR3, the DNA is TGTGCCAGCAGCCAAGCTCGTCAGGCCAGCACAGATACGCAGTATTTT. Protein sequence: CASSQARQASTDTQYF.

This clonotype was seen ten or more times. The chain uses TRBV7-8 and TRBJ2-3, with 9 nucleotides matching TRBD1. The CDR3 runs to 15 residues. Germline trimming cut 2 bases from V and 5 bases from J; bases unmatched to any gene: 5. Germline V gene lookup returns CDR1 SGHVS and CDR2 FQNEAQ. CDR3 coding DNA: TGTGCCAGCAGCTTAAGGGACAGGGCGCGAGATACGCAGTATTTT. Encoded protein: CASSLRDRARDTQYF.

This clonotype was seen at least ten times. The rearrangement joins TRBV20-1 to TRBJ2-3, with a tentative D call TRBD2 (6 bases). The CDR3 is 14 amino acids. Per the germline V gene, CDR1 is DFQATT and CDR2 is SNEGSKA (reference sequence). V was cut by 3 bases and J by 0 bases, with 10 bases left in between. CDR3 nucleotide sequence: TGCAGTGCTAGTTCTAGCGAAAGCACAGATACGCAGTATTTT. Translating gives CSASSSESTDTQYF.

At least ten counts were recorded for this clonotype. The chain employs TRBV28 and TRBJ2-1; perhaps TRBD1 as D (6 bases). The ends were cut back, 3 bases at V and 4 bases at J, with 16 bases in the middle. From germline, CDR1 is MDHEN and CDR2 SYDVKM. CDR3 length: 16 amino acids. In DNA, the CDR3 is TGTGCCAGCAGTTTCTTCACAGGGACCAGGTACAATGAGCAGTTCTTC. This translates into CASSFFTGTRYNEQFF.

The rearrangement joins TRBV3-1 to TRBJ2-5; the D gene is possibly TRBD1 (5 bases). There are 14 residues in the CDR3. Germline CDR1 LGHDT, CDR2 YNNKEL (reference sequence). Trimming shortened V by 2 bases and J by 0 bases, and 7 bases separated the two germline ends. CDR3 in amino acids: CASSQMTDQETQYF. The CDR3 coding sequence is TGTGCCAGCAGCCAAATGACAGACCAAGAGACCCAGTACTTC.

This clonotype showed up just a few times. V and J are TRBV27 and TRBJ2-2; 7 bases map to TRBD1. Per germline, CDR1 MNHEY and CDR2 SMNVEV (reference sequence). V trimming: 4 bases; J trimming: 6 bases; junction bases outside the gene matches: 8. This CDR3 is 15 amino acids long. DNA of the CDR3: TGTGCCAGCAGTTCCCGACAGGGAGCGGCCGGGGAGCTGTTTTTT. Its translation: CASSSRQGAAGELFF.

This clonotype came up many times. The gene calls are TRBV11-2 and TRBJ2-3, with 11 bases that match TRBD2. V gave up 5 bases and J gave up 4 bases; unmatched junction bases: 5. Germline V gene lookup returns CDR1 SGHAT and CDR2 FQNNGV. CDR3 length: 15 residues. Written as DNA, the CDR3 is TGTGCCAGCAGCCCGCAGGGACTAGCGGCAGATACGCAGTATTTT. It yields the protein CASSPQGLAADTQYF.

Many counts were recorded for this clonotype. The chain recombines TRBV28 with TRBJ1-2, with 9 bases fitting TRBD1. This CDR3 contains 13 residues. Germline V gene sequence: CDR1 MDHEN, CDR2 SYDVKM. V gave up 4 bases and J gave up 7 bases; unmatched junction bases: 4. CDR3 amino acids: CASSSGTGFGYTF. The CDR3 DNA reads as TGTGCCAGCAGTTCAGGGACAGGGTTTGGCTACACCTTC.

This clonotype came up many times. The V and J genes are TRBV12-3 or TRBV12-4 and TRBJ1-1, with no clear D. Deletions cut 1 base from V and 3 bases from J, with 9 bases between. There are 14 residues in the CDR3. CDR3 sequence: CASSLEGGDTEAFF. The CDR3 nucleotides are TGTGCCAGCAGTTTAGAGGGTGGAGACACTGAAGCTTTCTTT.

The rearrangement joins TRBV27 to TRBJ2-7, with 12 bases lining up with TRBD2. The V gene's germline CDR1 is MNHEY and CDR2 SMNVEV (reference sequence). Losses at the gene ends were 3 bases for V and 5 bases for J; bases not matched to a gene: 2. The CDR3 covers 14 residues. As DNA, the CDR3 is TGTGCCAGCAGTTTCGGACTAGCGGGAAACGAGCAGTACTTC. Its translation: CASSFGLAGNEQYF.

The chain has TRBV14 and TRBJ2-1; 9 nucleotides agree with TRBD2. CDR1 and CDR2 from the germline V gene are SGHDN and FVKESK. The CDR3 loop spans 16 amino acids. The trim removed 4 bases at V and 3 bases at J, leaving 7 bases unmatched. This chain's CDR3 is CASSRPGLAFYNEQFF. The CDR3 nucleotides read TGTGCCAGCAGCCGACCGGGACTAGCCTTCTACAATGAGCAGTTCTTC.

The V and J genes are TRBV24-1 and TRBJ2-4; D is perhaps TRBD2 (6 bases). TRBJ2-1 matches the DNA end more closely, so the J call is doubtful. Germline CDR1 KGHDR, CDR2 SFDVKD. There are 13 residues in the CDR3. The CDR3: CATSEPGLETQFF. The DNA for the CDR3 is TGTGCCACCAGTGAACCGGGACTGGAGACCCAGTTCTTC.

This clonotype was observed many times. This chain joins TRBV29-1 and TRBJ2-1; 14 bases agree with TRBD2. The junction had 9 bases not matched to a gene; V was cut back by 5 bases and J by 0 bases. The CDR3 spans 18 residues. Germline loops: CDR1 SQVTM, CDR2 ANQGSEA. Here the CDR3 DNA reads TGCAGCGTTAAAATGGGGACTAGCGGGAGCAGCTCCTACAATGAGCAGTTCTTC. It yields the protein CSVKMGTSGSSSYNEQFF.

The genes are TRBV10-3 and TRBJ1-4; D may be TRBD1 (5 bases). This CDR3 spans 15 amino acids. V dropped 4 bases and J dropped 8 bases, with 17 bases sitting between them. The V gene's germline CDR1 is ENHRY and CDR2 SYGVKD. The CDR3 sequence is CAISAQGQGGEKLFF. CDR3 nucleotides: TGTGCCATCAGTGCCCAAGGCCAGGGAGGAGAAAAACTGTTTTTT.

This clonotype was seen at least ten times. The rearrangement uses TRBV3-1 and TRBJ2-1, with TRBD1 identical over 8 bases. The trim removed 1 base at V and 7 bases at J, leaving 9 bases unmatched. Per germline, CDR1 LGHDT and CDR2 YNNKEL (reference sequence). CDR3 length: 16 residues. CDR3 region: CASSQVFQGARNEQFF. For the CDR3, the DNA is TGTGCCAGCAGCCAAGTCTTTCAGGGGGCGCGGAATGAGCAGTTCTTC.

This clonotype appeared many times. This chain connects TRBV6-1 to TRBJ1-1; D is undetermined. V was pared by 8 bases and J by 0 bases, with 10 bases between. The CDR3 is 13 residues long. Germline-derived CDR1 and CDR2 are MNHNS and SASEGT. This chain's CDR3 is CASFPTLNTEAFF. As DNA, the CDR3 is TGTGCCAGCTTCCCTACGCTGAACACTGAAGCTTTCTTT.

V gene TRBV20-1 combines with J gene TRBJ2-1; TRBD1 or TRBD2 may be the D gene (5 bases each). The CDR3 sequence is 15 residues long. Germline V gene lookup returns CDR1 DFQATT and CDR2 SNEGSKA (reference sequence). Deletions cut 0 bases from V and 5 bases from J, with 14 bases between. CDR3 residues: CSAREGTDEDNEQFF. The CDR3 DNA is TGCAGTGCTAGAGAGGGGACCGATGAGGACAATGAGCAGTTCTTC.

The rearrangement joins TRBV5-5 to TRBJ2-7, with 8 bases that match TRBD2. The germline CDR1 and CDR2 sequences are SGHKS and YYEKEE (reference sequence). J gave up 4 bases and V 6 bases, and 12 bases lay outside the gene matches. This CDR3 is 15 amino acids long. The CDR3 reads CASTPTAGGLYEQYF. CDR3 nucleotide sequence: TGTGCCAGCACCCCCACGGCGGGGGGCTTATACGAGCAGTACTTC.

The V call is TRBV4-1, the J call TRBJ2-1; D gene ambiguous. V lost 3 bases and J lost 10, with 16 bases in between. The CDR3 contains 14 residues. Germline CDR1 and CDR2: MGHRA and YSYEKL. DNA for the CDR3: TGCGCCAGCAGCCACCCTAACGATGAAGACGAGCAGTTCTTC. Translation gives CASSHPNDEDEQFF.

This clonotype has ten or more counts. This chain connects TRBV10-3 to TRBJ2-7; 14 positions agree with TRBD2. In germline, CDR1 is ENHRY, CDR2 SYGVKD. V was pared by 10 bases and J by 3 bases, with 2 bases of the junction left unmatched. This CDR3 has 13 residues. CDR3 sequence (DNA): TGTGCCACCGGGACTAGCGGGAGCTACGAGCAGTACTTC. It is translated as CATGTSGSYEQYF.